Included here is one TCR beta chain sequence, with context. This sample is part of a study of blood T cell repertoires in COVID-19. The CDR3 runs 13 residues. V was clipped by 0 bases and J by 3 bases, with 6 bases between them. Germline V gene data show CDR1 as MNHEY and CDR2 as SMNVEV (reference sequence). Using immunoSEQ multiplex PCR, the repertoire was profiled, and TCRdb retains in-frame clones only, with some absent. The sample holds about 360,000 clones, approximately 86% seen once. This chain connects TRBV27 to TRBJ2-7; D ambiguous. The sequence derives from an older woman with COVID-19, enrolled during active disease. The sequenced sample was peripheral blood. CDR3 nucleotide sequence: TGTGCCAGCAGTTTATCGCGCGGCTACGAGCAGTACTTC. Its translation is CASSLSRGYEQYF.